This passage covers 2 T cell receptor beta chains from one sample sequenced in a study of OX40 agonist ivuxolimab in advanced cancers. Sequencing used immunoSEQ multiplex PCR; TCRdb keeps in-frame clones, though not all of them. Of tens of thousands of clones in the sample, around 80% were seen once. Material: CD4+ or CD8+ T cells sorted from blood, obtained in a trial of the OX40 agonist ivuxolimab. The receptors derive from an adult with an advanced solid tumor such as melanoma, head and neck, liver or kidney cancer.

The chain carries TRBV9 and TRBJ1-2; D unclear. With 0 bases removed from V and 4 bases from J, the gap between germline ends came to 10 bases. CDR3 length: 14 residues. Germline V gene lookup returns CDR1 SGDLS and CDR2 YYNGEE. Written as DNA, the CDR3 is TGTGCCAGCAGCGTAGTAGGGTGGGGCTATGGCTACACCTTC. It translates to CASSVVGWGYGYTF. Filled out from reference TRBV9 and TRBJ1-2, the complete variable domain reads DSGVTQTPKHLITATGQRVTLRCSPRSGDLSVYWYQQSLDQGLQFLIQYYNGEERAKGNILERFSAQQFPDLHSELNLSSLELGDSALYFCASSVVGWGYGYTFGSGTRLTVV.

The CDR3 sequence is CAWSVLGSYQETQYF. The CDR3 region has the DNA TGTGCCTGGAGTGTACTCGGCAGCTACCAAGAGACCCAGTACTTC. V and J are TRBV30 and TRBJ2-5; D is unresolved. The germline V gene encodes CDR1 GTSNPN and CDR2 SVGIG (reference sequence). This CDR3 has 15 residues. The V gene lost 0 bases and the J gene lost 0 bases, with 11 bases spanning the gap.